This T cell receptor beta chain was captured in a study of T-cell memory formation after mild COVID-19. Study-level findings and limits: CD8+ contracting clones occupied EMRA, while CD4+ ones occupied mainly CM and EM.

CDR1 MRHNA and CDR2 SNTAGT come from the germline V gene. The CDR3 loop spans 16 amino acids. The V gene end was trimmed by 3 bases and the J gene end by 7 bases; junction bases not matched to a gene: 6. TCRdb reanalysed the 5' RACE reads using MiXCR and keeps one entry per CDR3 protein. The sample carries 250,000 to 300,000 distinct CDR3 sequences, about 16% recorded once. This clonotype occurred a few times. Antigen: not known. V is TRBV6-4 and J is TRBJ1-6, with 10 nucleotides matching TRBD1. The sequence was obtained from a man younger than 35 who had mild COVID-19 (a few samples of this study predate the infection). Cell type and time point are not known. What was sequenced was PBMCs or a T cell subset sorted from them (not recorded which). The CDR3 loop is CASSEQPGQGNSPLHF. The DNA for the CDR3 is TGTGCCAGCAGTGAGCAGCCGGGACAGGGGAATTCACCCCTCCACTTT.